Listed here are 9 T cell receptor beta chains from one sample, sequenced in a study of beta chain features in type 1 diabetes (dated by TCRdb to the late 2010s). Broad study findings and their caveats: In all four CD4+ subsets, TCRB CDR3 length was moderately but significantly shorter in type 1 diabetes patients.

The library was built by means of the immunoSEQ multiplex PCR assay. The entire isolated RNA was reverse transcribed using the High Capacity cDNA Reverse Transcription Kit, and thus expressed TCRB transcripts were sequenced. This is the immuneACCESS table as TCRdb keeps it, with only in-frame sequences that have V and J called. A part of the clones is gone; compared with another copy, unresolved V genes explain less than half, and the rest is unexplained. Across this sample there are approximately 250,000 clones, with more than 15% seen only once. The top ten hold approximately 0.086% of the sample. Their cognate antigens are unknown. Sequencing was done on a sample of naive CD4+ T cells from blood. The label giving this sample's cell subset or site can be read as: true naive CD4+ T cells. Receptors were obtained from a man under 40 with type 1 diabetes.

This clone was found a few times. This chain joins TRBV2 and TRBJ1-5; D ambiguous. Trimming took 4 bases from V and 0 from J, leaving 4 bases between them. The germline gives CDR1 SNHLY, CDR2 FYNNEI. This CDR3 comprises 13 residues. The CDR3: CASSGPSNQPQHF. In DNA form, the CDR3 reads TGTGCCAGCAGTGGCCCTAGCAATCAGCCCCAGCATTTT.

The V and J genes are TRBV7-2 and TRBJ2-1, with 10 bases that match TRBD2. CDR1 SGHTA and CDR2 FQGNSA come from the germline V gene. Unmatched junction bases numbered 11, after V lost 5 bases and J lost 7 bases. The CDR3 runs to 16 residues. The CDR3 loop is CASSTRTSGIGNEQFF. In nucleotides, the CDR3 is TGTGCCAGCAGCACCCGAACTAGCGGGATAGGGAATGAGCAGTTCTTC.

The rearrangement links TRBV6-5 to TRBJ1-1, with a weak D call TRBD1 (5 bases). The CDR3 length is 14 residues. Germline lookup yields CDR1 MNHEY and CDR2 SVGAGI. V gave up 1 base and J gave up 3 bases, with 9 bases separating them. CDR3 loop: CASSYWGPDTEAFF. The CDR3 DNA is TGTGCCAGCAGTTACTGGGGCCCGGACACTGAAGCTTTCTTT.

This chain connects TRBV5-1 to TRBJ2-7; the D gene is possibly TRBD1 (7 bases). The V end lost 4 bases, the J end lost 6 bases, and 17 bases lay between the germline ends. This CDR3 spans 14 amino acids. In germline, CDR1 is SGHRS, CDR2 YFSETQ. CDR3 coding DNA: TGCGCCAGCAGCCAGGGACAGCGGGCGGCCGAGCAGTACTTC. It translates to CASSQGQRAAEQYF. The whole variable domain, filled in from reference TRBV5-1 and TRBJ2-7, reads KAGVTQTPRYLIKTRGQQVTLSCSPISGHRSVSWYQQTPGQGLQFLFEYFSETQRNKGNFPGRFSGRQFSNSRSEMNVSTLELGDSALYLCASSQGQRAAEQYFGPGTRLTVT.

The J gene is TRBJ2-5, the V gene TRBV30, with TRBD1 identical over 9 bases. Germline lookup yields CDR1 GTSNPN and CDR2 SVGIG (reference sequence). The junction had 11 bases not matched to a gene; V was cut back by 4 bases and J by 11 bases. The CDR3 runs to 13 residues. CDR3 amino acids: CAWKGQGQGKQYF. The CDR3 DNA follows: TGTGCCTGGAAGGGGCAGGGACAGGGAAAGCAGTACTTC.

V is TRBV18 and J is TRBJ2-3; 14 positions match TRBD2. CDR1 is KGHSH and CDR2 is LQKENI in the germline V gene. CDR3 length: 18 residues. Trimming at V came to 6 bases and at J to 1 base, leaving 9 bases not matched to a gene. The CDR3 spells CASSPGLAGAIGTDTQYF. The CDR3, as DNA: TGTGCCAGCTCCCCGGGACTAGCGGGAGCTATAGGCACAGATACGCAGTATTTT.

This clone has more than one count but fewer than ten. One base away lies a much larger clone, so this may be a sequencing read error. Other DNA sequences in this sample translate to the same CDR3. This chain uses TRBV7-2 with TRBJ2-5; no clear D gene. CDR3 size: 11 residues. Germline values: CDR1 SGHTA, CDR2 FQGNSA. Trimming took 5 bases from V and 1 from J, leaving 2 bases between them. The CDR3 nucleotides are TGTGCCAGCAGCCCCCAAGAGACCCAGTACTTC. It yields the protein CASSPQETQYF.

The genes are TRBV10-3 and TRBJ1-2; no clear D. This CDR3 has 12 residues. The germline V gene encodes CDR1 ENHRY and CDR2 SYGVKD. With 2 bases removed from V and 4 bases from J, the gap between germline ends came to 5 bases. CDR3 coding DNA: TGTGCCATCAGTGAGAACAGCTATGGCTACACCTTC. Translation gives CAISENSYGYTF.

CDR3 amino acids: CASSYSYQETQYF. CDR3 in DNA: TGTGCCAGCAGCTACTCGTACCAAGAGACCCAGTACTTC. The V and J genes are TRBV7-2 and TRBJ2-5, with unresolved D. This CDR3 spans 13 amino acids. V lost 4 bases and J 0 bases, leaving 6 bases between the germline ends. Germline V lookup: CDR1 SGHTA, CDR2 FQGNSA.